Listed here is a single T cell receptor beta chain. The entry originates in a study of blood T cells in healthy people across ages. V lost 0 bases and J lost 0, with 10 bases in between. There are 16 residues in the CDR3. Germline V gene data show CDR1 as MNHEY and CDR2 as SVGAGI. Combining a sample-barcoded 5' primer with a J-beta primer mix, a second PCR ran for about 6 to 12 cycles. TCRdb re-derived calls from the 5' RACE reads in MiXCR, one entry per CDR3 protein. The sample yields approximately 800,000 distinct CDR3 sequences, approximately 67% seen once. V is TRBV6-5 and J is TRBJ2-3; no clear D gene. The source of this sequence is a man under 40 in good health. The sample was blood. This CDR3 reads CASSYSADPSTDTQYF. The CDR3 region has the DNA TGTGCCAGCAGTTACTCGGCGGACCCTAGCACAGATACGCAGTATTTT.